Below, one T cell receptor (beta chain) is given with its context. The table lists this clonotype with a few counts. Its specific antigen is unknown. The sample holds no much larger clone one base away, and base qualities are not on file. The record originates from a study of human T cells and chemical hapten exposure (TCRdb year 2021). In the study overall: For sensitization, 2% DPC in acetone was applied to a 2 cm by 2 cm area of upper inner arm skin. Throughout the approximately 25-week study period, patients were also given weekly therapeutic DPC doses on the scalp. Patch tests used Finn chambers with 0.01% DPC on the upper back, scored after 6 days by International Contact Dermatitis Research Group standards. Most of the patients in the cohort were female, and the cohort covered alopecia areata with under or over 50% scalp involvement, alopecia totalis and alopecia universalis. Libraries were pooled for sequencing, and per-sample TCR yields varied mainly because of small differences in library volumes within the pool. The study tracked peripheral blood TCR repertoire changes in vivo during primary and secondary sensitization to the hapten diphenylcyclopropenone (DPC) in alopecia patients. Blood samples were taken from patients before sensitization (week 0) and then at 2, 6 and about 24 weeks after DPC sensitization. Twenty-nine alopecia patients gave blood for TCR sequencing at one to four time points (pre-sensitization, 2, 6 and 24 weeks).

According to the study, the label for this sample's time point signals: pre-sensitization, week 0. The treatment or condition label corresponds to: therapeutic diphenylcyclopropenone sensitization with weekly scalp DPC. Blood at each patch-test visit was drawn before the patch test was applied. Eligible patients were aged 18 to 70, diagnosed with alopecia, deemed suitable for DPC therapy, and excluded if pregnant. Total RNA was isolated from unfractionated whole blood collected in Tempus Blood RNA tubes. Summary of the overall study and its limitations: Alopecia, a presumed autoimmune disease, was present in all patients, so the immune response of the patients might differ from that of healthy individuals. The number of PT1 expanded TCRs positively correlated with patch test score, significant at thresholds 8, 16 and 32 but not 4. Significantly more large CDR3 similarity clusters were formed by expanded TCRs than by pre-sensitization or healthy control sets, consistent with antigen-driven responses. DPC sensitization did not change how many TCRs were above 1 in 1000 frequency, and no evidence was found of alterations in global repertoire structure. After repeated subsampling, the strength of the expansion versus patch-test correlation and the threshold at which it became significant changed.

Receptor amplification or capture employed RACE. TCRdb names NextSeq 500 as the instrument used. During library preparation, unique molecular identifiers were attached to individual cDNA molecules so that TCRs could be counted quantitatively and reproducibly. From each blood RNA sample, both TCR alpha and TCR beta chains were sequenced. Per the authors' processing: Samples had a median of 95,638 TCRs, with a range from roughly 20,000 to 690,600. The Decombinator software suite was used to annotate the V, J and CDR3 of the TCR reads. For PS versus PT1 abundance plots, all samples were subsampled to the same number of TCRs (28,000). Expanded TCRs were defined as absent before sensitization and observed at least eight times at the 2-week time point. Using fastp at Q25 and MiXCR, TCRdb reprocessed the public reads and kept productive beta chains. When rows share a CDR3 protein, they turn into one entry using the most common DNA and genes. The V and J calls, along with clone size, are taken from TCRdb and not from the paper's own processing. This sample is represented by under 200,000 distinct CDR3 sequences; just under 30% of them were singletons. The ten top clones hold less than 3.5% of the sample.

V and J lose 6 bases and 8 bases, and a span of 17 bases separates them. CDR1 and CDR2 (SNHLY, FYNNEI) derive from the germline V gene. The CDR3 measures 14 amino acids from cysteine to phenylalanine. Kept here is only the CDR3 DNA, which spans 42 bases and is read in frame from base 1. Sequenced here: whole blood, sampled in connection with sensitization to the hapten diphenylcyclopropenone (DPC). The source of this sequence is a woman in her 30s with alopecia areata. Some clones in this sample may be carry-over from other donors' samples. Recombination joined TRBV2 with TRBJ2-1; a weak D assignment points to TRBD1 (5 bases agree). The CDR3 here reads CASRLDAVRDEQFF. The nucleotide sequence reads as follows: TGTGCCAGCAGGTTGGACGCAGTCAGGGATGAGCAGTTCTTC.